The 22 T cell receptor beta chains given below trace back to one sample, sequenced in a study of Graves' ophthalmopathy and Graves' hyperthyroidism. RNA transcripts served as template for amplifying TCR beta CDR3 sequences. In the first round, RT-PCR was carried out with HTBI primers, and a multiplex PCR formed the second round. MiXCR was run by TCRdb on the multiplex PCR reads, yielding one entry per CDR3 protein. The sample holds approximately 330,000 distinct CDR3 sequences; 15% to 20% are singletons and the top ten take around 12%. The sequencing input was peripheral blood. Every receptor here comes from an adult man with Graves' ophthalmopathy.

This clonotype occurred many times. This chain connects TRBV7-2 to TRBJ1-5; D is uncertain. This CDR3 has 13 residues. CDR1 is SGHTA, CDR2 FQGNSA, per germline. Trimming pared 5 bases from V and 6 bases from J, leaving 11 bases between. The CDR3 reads CASSPGGGQPQHF. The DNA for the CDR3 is TGTGCCAGCAGCCCCGGCGGCGGTCAGCCCCAGCATTTT.

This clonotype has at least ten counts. This CDR3 is CASRKRGRAQETQYF. The CDR3 DNA sequence: TGTGCCAGCAGAAAAAGAGGACGGGCACAAGAGACCCAGTACTTC. The V gene is TRBV12-3 or TRBV12-4, the J gene TRBJ2-5; D is unclear. This CDR3 region has 15 residues. Trimming shortened V by 6 bases and J by 2 bases, and 16 bases separated the two germline ends.

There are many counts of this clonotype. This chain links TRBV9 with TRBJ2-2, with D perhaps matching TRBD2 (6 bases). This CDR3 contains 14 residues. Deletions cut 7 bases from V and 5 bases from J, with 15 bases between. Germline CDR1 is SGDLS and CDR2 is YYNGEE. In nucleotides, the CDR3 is TGTGCCAGCGGGGAGTCAGGGAGGACCGGGGAGCTGTTTTTT. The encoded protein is CASGESGRTGELFF.

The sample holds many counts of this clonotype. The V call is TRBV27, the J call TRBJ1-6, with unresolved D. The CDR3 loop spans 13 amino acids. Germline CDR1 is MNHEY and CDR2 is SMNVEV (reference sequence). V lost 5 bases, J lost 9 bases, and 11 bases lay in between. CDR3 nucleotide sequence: TGTGCCAGCAGTCCAACGAGGATTTCACCCCTCCACTTT. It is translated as CASSPTRISPLHF.

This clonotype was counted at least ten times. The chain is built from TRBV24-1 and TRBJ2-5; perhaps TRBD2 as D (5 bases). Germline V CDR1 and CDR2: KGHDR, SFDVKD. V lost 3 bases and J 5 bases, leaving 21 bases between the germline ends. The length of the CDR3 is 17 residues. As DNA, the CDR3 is TGTGCCACCAGTGATCCCGGGGTGACCCTTGGGGTGGAGACCCAGTACTTC. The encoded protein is CATSDPGVTLGVETQYF.

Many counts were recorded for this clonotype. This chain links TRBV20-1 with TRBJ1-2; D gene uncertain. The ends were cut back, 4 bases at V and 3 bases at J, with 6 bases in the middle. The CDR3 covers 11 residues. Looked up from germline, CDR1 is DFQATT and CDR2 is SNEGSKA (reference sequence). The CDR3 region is CSATSDYGYTF. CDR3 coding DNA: TGCAGTGCTACATCGGACTATGGCTACACCTTC.

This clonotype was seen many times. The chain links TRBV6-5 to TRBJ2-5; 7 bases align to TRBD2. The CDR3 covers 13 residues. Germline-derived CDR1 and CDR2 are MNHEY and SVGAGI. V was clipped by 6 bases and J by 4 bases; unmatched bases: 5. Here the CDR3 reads CASSRGGGETQYF. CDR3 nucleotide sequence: TGTGCCAGCAGCCGCGGGGGAGGAGAGACCCAGTACTTC.

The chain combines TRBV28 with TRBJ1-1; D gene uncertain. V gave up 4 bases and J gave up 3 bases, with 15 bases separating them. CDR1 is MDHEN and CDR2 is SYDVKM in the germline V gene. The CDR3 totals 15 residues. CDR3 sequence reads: CASSSRVPSDTEAFF. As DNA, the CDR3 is TGTGCCAGCAGTTCGCGGGTCCCGTCGGACACTGAAGCTTTCTTT.

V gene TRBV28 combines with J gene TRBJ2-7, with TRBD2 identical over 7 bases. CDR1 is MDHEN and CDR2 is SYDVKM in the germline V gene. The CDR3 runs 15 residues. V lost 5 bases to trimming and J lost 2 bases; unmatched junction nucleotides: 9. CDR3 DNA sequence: TGTGCCAGCAGTCCCCCGGCGGGAGTCACCTACGAGCAGTACTTC. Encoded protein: CASSPPAGVTYEQYF.

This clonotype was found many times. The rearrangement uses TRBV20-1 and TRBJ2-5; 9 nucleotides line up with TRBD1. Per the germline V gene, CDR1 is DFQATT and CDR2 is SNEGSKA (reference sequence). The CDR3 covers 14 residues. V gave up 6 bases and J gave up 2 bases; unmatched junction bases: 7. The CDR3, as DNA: TGCAGTGCCCCCGCGACAGGGGGGCAAGAGACCCAGTACTTC. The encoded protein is CSAPATGGQETQYF.

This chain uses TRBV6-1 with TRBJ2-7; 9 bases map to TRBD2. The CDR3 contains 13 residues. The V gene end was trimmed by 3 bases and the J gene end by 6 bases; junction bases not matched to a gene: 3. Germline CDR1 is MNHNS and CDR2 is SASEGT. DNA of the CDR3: TGTGCCAGCAGTGAGGTAGCGGGGGTCGAGCAGTACTTC. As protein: CASSEVAGVEQYF.

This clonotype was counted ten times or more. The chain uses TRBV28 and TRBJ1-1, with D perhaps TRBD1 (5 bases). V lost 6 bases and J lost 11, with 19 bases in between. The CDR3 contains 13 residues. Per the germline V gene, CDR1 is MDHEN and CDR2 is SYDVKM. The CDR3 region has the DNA TGTGCCAGCAGGAATGGGGCTGCAACCGGGGCTTTCTTT. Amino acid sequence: CASRNGAATGAFF. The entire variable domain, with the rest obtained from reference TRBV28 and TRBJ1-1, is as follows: DVKVTQSSRYLVKRTGEKVFLECVQDMDHENMFWYRQDPGLGLRLIYFSYDVKMKEKGDIPEGYSVSREKKERFSLILESASTNQTSMYLCASRNGAATGAFFGQGTRLTVV.

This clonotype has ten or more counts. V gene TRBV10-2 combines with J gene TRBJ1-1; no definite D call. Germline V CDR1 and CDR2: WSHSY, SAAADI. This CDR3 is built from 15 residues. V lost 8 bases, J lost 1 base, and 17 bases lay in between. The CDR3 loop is CASANSDARNTEAFF. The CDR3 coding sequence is TGCGCCAGCGCCAACTCGGACGCCCGGAACACTGAAGCTTTCTTT.

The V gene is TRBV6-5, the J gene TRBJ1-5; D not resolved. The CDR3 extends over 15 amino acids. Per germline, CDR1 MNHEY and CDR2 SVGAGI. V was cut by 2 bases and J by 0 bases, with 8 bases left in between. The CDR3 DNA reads TGTGCCAGCAGTTACGCGGGGTTTAGCAATCAGCCCCAGCATTTT. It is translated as CASSYAGFSNQPQHF.

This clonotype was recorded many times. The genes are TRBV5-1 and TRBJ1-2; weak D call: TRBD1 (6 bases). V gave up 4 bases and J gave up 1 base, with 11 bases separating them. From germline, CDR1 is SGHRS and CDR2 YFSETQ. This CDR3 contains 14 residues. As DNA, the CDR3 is TGCGCCAGCAGCCCCGGGGGCGTTAACTATGGCTACACCTTC. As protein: CASSPGGVNYGYTF. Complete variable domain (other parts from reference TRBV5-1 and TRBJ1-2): KAGVTQTPRYLIKTRGQQVTLSCSPISGHRSVSWYQQTPGQGLQFLFEYFSETQRNKGNFPGRFSGRQFSNSRSEMNVSTLELGDSALYLCASSPGGVNYGYTFGSGTRLTVV.

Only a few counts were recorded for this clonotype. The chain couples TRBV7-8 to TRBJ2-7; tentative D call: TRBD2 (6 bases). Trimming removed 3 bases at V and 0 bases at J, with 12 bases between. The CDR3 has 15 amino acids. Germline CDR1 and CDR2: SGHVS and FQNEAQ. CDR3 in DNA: TGTGCCAGCAGCTTTGACGGGACTGGCTCCTACGAGCAGTACTTC. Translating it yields CASSFDGTGSYEQYF.

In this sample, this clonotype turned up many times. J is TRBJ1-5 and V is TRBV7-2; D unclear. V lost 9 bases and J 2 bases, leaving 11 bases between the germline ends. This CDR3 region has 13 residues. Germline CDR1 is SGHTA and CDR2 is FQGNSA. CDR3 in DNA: TGTGCCAGTGGAATGGTAGGCAATCAGCCCCAGCATTTT. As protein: CASGMVGNQPQHF.

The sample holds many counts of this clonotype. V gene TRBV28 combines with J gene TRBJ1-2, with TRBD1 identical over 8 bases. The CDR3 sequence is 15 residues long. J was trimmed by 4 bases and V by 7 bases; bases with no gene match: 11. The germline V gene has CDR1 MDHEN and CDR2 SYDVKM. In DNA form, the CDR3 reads TGTGCCAGCACCTTCCGACAGGGGCCCCCCTATGGCTACACCTTC. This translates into CASTFRQGPPYGYTF.

The CDR3: CASSLMAGHYNSPLHF. DNA for the CDR3: TGTGCCAGCAGTTTAATGGCGGGACATTATAATTCACCCCTCCACTTT. The chain carries TRBV12-3 or TRBV12-4 and TRBJ1-6, with D perhaps matching TRBD1 (6 bases). Trimming stripped 2 bases from V and 4 bases from J, with 12 bases between. The CDR3 is made up of 16 amino acids.

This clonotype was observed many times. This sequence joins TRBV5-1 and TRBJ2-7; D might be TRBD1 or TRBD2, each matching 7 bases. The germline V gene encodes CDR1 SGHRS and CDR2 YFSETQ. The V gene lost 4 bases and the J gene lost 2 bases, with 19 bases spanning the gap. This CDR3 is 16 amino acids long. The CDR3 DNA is TGCGCCAGCAGCCGGGAGGCCGGGACAGAGGCCTACGAGCAGTACTTC. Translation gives CASSREAGTEAYEQYF.

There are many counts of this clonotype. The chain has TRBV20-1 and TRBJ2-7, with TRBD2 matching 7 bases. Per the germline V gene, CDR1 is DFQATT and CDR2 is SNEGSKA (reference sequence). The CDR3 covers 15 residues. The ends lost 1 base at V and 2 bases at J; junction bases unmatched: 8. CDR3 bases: TGCAGTGCTAGAGGTCCTAGCGGTATACCCTACGAGCAGTACTTC. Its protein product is CSARGPSGIPYEQYF.

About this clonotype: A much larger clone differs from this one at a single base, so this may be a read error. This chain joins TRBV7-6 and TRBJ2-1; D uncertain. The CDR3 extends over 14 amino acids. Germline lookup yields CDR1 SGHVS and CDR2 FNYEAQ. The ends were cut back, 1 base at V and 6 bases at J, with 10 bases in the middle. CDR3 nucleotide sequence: TGTGCCAGCAGCTTAGATCCAGCCGGCAATGAGCAGTTCTTC. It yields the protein CASSLDPAGNEQFF.